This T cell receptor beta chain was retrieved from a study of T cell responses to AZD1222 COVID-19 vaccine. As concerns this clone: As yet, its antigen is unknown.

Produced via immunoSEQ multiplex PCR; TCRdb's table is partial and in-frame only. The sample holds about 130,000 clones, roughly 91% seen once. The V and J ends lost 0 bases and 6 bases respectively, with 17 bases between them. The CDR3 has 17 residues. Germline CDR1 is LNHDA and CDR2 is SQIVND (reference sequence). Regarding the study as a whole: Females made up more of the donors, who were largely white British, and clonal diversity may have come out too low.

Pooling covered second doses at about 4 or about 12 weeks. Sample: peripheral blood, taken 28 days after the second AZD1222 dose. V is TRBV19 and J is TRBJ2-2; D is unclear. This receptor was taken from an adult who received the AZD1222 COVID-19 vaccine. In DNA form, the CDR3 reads TGTGCCAGTAGTATAGAATGGTCGAGTCCGACGGCCGGGGAGCTGTTTTTT. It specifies CASSIEWSSPTAGELFF.